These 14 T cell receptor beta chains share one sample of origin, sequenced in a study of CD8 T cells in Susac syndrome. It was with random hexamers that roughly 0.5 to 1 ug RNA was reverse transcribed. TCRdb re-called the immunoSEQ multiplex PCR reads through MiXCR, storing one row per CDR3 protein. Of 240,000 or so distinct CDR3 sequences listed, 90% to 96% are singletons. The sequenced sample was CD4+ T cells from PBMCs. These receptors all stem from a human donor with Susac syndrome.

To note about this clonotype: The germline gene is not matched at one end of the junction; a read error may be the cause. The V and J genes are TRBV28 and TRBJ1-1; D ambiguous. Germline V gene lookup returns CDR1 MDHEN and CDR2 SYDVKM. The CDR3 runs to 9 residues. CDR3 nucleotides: TGTGCCACAGGCGGGGTCGGCGCGTTT. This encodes CATGGVGAF.

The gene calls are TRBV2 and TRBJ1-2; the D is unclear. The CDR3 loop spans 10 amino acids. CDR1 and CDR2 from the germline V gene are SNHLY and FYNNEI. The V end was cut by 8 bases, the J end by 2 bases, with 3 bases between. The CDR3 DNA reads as TGTGCCAGCTGGAACTATGGCTACACCTTC. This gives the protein CASWNYGYTF.

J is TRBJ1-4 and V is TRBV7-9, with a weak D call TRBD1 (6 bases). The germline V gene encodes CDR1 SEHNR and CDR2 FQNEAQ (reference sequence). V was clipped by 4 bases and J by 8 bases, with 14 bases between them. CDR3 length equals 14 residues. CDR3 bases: TGTGCCAGCAGCTCCGACAGGAGAGGCGAAAAACTGTTTTTT. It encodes CASSSDRRGEKLFF.

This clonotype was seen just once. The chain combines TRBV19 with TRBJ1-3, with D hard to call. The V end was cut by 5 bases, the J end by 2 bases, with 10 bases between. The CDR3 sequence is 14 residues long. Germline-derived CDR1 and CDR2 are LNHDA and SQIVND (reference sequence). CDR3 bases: TGTGCCAGTAGTCTAGGGCAGACTGGAAACACCATATATTTT. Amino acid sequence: CASSLGQTGNTIYF.

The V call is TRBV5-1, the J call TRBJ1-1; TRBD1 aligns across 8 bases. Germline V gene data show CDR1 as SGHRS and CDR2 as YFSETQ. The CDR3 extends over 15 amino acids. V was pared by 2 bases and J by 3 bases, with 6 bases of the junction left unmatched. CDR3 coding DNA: TGCGCCAGCAGCTTAGTACAACAGGGGGACACTGAAGCTTTCTTT. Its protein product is CASSLVQQGDTEAFF.

The CDR3 bases are TGTGCCAGCAGCCACCGTTTGGGGAAAGAGACCCAGTACTTC. This codes for CASSHRLGKETQYF. V is TRBV12-3 or TRBV12-4 and J is TRBJ2-5, with no clear D. The V end was cut by 6 bases, the J end by 3 bases, with 14 bases between. This CDR3 region has 14 residues.

DNA for the CDR3: TGTGCCAGCAGCGTGGGAGCAACTAATGAAAAACTGTTTTTT. As protein: CASSVGATNEKLFF. The rearrangement joins TRBV7-2 to TRBJ1-4, with D hard to call. Germline-derived CDR1 and CDR2 are SGHTA and FQGNSA. The CDR3 runs 14 residues. Trimming stripped 5 bases from V and 0 bases from J, with 7 bases between.

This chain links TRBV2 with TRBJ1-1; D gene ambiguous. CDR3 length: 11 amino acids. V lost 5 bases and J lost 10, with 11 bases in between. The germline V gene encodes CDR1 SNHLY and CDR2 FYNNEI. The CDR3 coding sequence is TGTGCCAGCAGTTCGCGTACCCCAGCTTTCTTT. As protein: CASSSRTPAFF.

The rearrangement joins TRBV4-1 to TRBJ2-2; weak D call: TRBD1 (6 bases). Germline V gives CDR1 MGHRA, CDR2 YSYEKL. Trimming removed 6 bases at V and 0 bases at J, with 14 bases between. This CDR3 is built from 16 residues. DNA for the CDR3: TGCGCCAGCAGAGATTTCGGGACAACGAACACCGGGGAGCTGTTTTTT. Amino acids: CASRDFGTTNTGELFF.

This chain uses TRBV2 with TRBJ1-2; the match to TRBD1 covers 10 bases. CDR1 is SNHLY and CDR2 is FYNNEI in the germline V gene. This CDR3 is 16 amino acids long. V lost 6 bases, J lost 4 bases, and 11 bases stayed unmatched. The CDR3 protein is CASRRLQDRGAYGYTF. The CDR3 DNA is TGTGCCAGCAGGAGGCTACAGGACAGGGGGGCCTATGGCTACACCTTC.

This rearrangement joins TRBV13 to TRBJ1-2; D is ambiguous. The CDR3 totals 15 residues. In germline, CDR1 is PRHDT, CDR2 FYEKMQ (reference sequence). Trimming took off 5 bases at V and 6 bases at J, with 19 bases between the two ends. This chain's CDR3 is CASSELGPARDGYTF. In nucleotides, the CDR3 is TGTGCCAGCAGCGAACTAGGACCAGCCCGGGATGGCTACACCTTC.

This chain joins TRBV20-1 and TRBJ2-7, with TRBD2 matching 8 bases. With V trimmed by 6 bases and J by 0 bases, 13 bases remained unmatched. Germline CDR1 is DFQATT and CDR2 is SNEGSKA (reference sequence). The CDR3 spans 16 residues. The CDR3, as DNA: TGCAGTGCCACTGGACTAGCCCCGGGAGTCTCCTACGAGCAGTACTTC. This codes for CSATGLAPGVSYEQYF.

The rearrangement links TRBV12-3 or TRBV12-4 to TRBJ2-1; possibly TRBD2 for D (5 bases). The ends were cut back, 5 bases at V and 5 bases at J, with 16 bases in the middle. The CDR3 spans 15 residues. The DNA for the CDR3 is TGTGCCAGCAGTCCCTCGTTAGGACTCAACAATGAGCAGTTCTTC. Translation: CASSPSLGLNNEQFF.

The CDR3 nucleotides read TGTGCCTGGAGTCTTTTTAGCGGGAGGTCCTACGAGCAGTACTTC. Protein: CAWSLFSGRSYEQYF. The V gene is TRBV30, the J gene TRBJ2-7; TRBD2 matches at 10 bases. Germline loops: CDR1 GTSNPN, CDR2 SVGIG (reference sequence). V lost 2 bases to trimming and J lost 1 base; unmatched junction nucleotides: 5. The length of the CDR3 is 15 residues.